Presented here are 27 T cell receptor beta chains from one specimen sequenced in a study of human T cells and chemical hapten exposure. TCRdb passed the RACE reads through MiXCR, listing each CDR3 protein once. The table shows roughly 380,000 distinct CDR3 sequences, with about 6% occurring only once. Sample time point: patch test 2, 6 weeks after DPC sensitization. Treatment meaning: therapeutic diphenylcyclopropenone sensitization with weekly scalp DPC. The sequences come from whole blood, collected in connection with sensitization to the hapten diphenylcyclopropenone (DPC). Receptors originate from a woman under 30 with alopecia areata. Some clones in this sample may be carry-over from other donors' samples.

The table lists this clonotype with a few counts. V is TRBV20-1 and J is TRBJ2-1, with D possibly being TRBD2 (6 bases). This CDR3 is 15 amino acids long. Trimming pared 5 bases from V and 4 bases from J, leaving 18 bases between. Germline V gene data show CDR1 as DFQATT and CDR2 as SNEGSKA (reference sequence). The CDR3 loop is CSAPTPGLTYNEQFF. In DNA form, the CDR3 reads TGCAGTGCTCCGACCCCCGGACTAACTTACAATGAGCAGTTCTTC.

This clonotype was counted between two and nine times. V is TRBV5-1 and J is TRBJ1-6; D is unclear. V shed 0 bases and J shed 8 bases, with 9 bases lying between them. CDR1 is SGHRS and CDR2 is YFSETQ in the germline V gene. This CDR3 spans 14 amino acids. The CDR3 sequence: CASSLANIYSPLHF. For the CDR3, the DNA is TGCGCCAGCAGCTTGGCCAATATTTATTCACCCCTCCACTTT.

This clonotype was seen only a few times. This rearrangement joins TRBV4-3 to TRBJ2-1, with a possible D match to TRBD2 (6 bases). The ends were cut back, 0 bases at V and 7 bases at J, with 13 bases in the middle. Germline V CDR1 and CDR2: LGHNA, YSLEER. The CDR3 runs 15 residues. Here the CDR3 DNA reads TGCGCCAGCAGCCAAGATACTAGCAGCGTTAATGAGCAGTTCTTC. Translating it yields CASSQDTSSVNEQFF.

The chain is built from TRBV5-5 and TRBJ2-5; D ambiguous. The CDR3 spans 15 residues. The germline V gene has CDR1 SGHKS and CDR2 YYEKEE (reference sequence). The V end lost 7 bases, the J end lost 2 bases, and 18 bases lay between the germline ends. The CDR3 nucleotides are TGTGCCAGCCAGGCTAACGGACCACAACAAGAGACCCAGTACTTC. Translated: CASQANGPQQETQYF.

The chain has TRBV11-2 and TRBJ2-7; 8 bases line up with TRBD1. The CDR3 loop spans 17 amino acids. The germline V gene encodes CDR1 SGHAT and CDR2 FQNNGV. The junction had 16 bases not matched to a gene; V was cut back by 5 bases and J by 4 bases. CDR3 nucleotides: TGTGCCAGCAGCCTCCTCGGGACAGGCTGGACGAAGTACGAGCAGTACTTC. Protein: CASSLLGTGWTKYEQYF.

This clonotype was observed a few times. This sequence joins TRBV4-1 and TRBJ2-3; a weak D match, TRBD2 (5 bases). The ends were cut back, 4 bases at V and 0 bases at J, with 14 bases in the middle. Germline loops: CDR1 MGHRA, CDR2 YSYEKL. The CDR3 spans 16 residues. CDR3: CASSPESAGSTDTQYF. The CDR3 DNA is TGCGCCAGCAGCCCGGAATCGGCGGGCAGCACAGATACGCAGTATTTT.

In its sample, this clonotype was seen many times. The rearrangement joins TRBV7-2 to TRBJ1-2; D not certain. Germline V gene sequence: CDR1 SGHTA, CDR2 FQGNSA. The ends were cut back, 5 bases at V and 4 bases at J, with 14 bases in the middle. CDR3 length: 14 residues. The CDR3 DNA sequence: TGTGCCAGCAGCCCAGCCAACAGCGCCTATGGCTACACCTTC. It translates to CASSPANSAYGYTF.

This clonotype was counted between two and nine times. This chain connects TRBV27 to TRBJ1-5, with D perhaps matching TRBD1 (6 bases). The CDR3 totals 13 residues. Trimming cost V 4 bases and J 5 bases, with 9 bases left between them. Germline assignment: CDR1 MNHEY and CDR2 SMNVEV (reference sequence). CDR3 bases: TGTGCCAGCAGTTGGGAGGGGGATCAGCCCCAGCATTTT. This encodes CASSWEGDQPQHF.

At least ten counts were recorded for this clonotype. In DNA form, the CDR3 reads TGTGCCAGCAGTTTATCGAGAGCCGCCGCAAATGAGCAGTTCTTC. It yields the protein CASSLSRAAANEQFF. The V and J genes are TRBV27 and TRBJ2-1, with D unclear. Trimming pared 0 bases from V and 7 bases from J, leaving 13 bases between. Germline CDR1 is MNHEY and CDR2 is SMNVEV (reference sequence). The CDR3 has 15 amino acids.

This clonotype was found many times. The rearrangement uses TRBV24-1 and TRBJ2-3, with D perhaps TRBD2 (6 bases). V was clipped by 7 bases and J by 1 base, with 14 bases between them. The CDR3 is 15 amino acids. Germline V gene sequence: CDR1 KGHDR, CDR2 SFDVKD. CDR3 region: CATSRGGGGTDTQYF. The CDR3 nucleotides are TGTGCCACCAGCCGCGGCGGCGGGGGCACAGATACGCAGTATTTT.

This clonotype was found many times. The chain links TRBV7-9 to TRBJ2-7; tentative D call: TRBD2 (5 bases). Per germline, CDR1 SEHNR and CDR2 FQNEAQ (reference sequence). V dropped 0 bases and J dropped 6 bases, with 12 bases sitting between them. This CDR3 contains 14 residues. CDR3: CASSLASGVSEQYF. CDR3 nucleotide sequence: TGTGCCAGCAGCTTAGCCTCCGGGGTTAGCGAGCAGTACTTC.

In DNA form, the CDR3 reads TGCGCCAGCAGCTTGCTCGGCGGTACCTCCTACGAGCAGTACTTC. It specifies CASSLLGGTSYEQYF. The rearrangement links TRBV5-1 to TRBJ2-7; D remains ambiguous. Germline V gene sequence: CDR1 SGHRS, CDR2 YFSETQ. The CDR3 runs to 15 residues. Trimming left V 1 base short and J 0 bases short, with 11 bases between.

The sample holds a few counts of this clonotype. This chain joins TRBV12-3 or TRBV12-4 and TRBJ2-7; D gene ambiguous. The ends were cut back, 1 base at V and 3 bases at J, with 7 bases in the middle. The length of the CDR3 is 13 residues. CDR3 sequence reads: CASSLGALYEQYF. The CDR3, as DNA: TGTGCCAGCAGTTTAGGGGCACTCTACGAGCAGTACTTC.

The chain joins TRBV28 to TRBJ2-7, with TRBD1 as a possible D gene (5 bases). The CDR3 length is 14 residues. Deletions cut 2 bases from V and 4 bases from J, with 12 bases between. Looked up from germline, CDR1 is MDHEN and CDR2 is SYDVKM. CDR3 sequence: CASSLTGTGYEQYF. CDR3 DNA: TGTGCCAGCAGTTTAACCGGCACAGGTTACGAGCAGTACTTC.

Ten or more counts support this clonotype. The chain combines TRBV14 with TRBJ2-1; D uncertain. Germline values: CDR1 SGHDN, CDR2 FVKESK. This CDR3 has 16 amino acids. The V gene lost 4 bases and the J gene lost 0 bases, with 13 bases spanning the gap. The CDR3 DNA follows: TGTGCCAGCAGCCTAGAGGTGATAAGCTCCTACAATGAGCAGTTCTTC. Protein product: CASSLEVISSYNEQFF.

This clonotype was detected ten times or more. V is TRBV29-1 and J is TRBJ2-2; D gene unclear. The CDR3 contains 14 residues. V lost 4 bases and J 2 bases, leaving 11 bases between the germline ends. The germline CDR1 and CDR2 sequences are SQVTM and ANQGSEA. The CDR3 here is CSVASQRNTGELFF. The CDR3 bases are TGCAGCGTTGCATCCCAGAGAAACACCGGGGAGCTGTTTTTT.

This chain joins TRBV7-6 and TRBJ2-2; 8 bases line up with TRBD1. V was pared by 3 bases and J by 0 bases, with 6 bases of the junction left unmatched. The V gene's germline CDR1 is SGHVS and CDR2 FNYEAQ. CDR3 length equals 17 residues. The CDR3 loop is CASSFYTQGANTGELFF. Written as DNA, the CDR3 is TGTGCCAGCAGCTTTTATACACAGGGGGCGAACACCGGGGAGCTGTTTTTT.

This clonotype was found many times. The chain recombines TRBV7-2 with TRBJ1-4; 8 bases are a match to TRBD1. Germline CDR1 reads SGHTA; CDR2 reads FQGNSA. The CDR3 runs to 14 residues. The ends lost 8 bases at V and 7 bases at J; junction bases unmatched: 9. CDR3 coding DNA: TGTGCCAGCGGCCGACAGGGGCAAGGTGAAAAACTGTTTTTT. Translating gives CASGRQGQGEKLFF.

This clonotype was observed a few times. This chain uses TRBV29-1 with TRBJ1-2; D may be TRBD1 (5 bases). From germline, CDR1 is SQVTM and CDR2 ANQGSEA. V lost 8 bases to trimming and J lost 1 base, with 11 bases between them. This CDR3 is built from 12 residues. CDR3 amino acids: CSIGAFNYGYTF. CDR3 sequence (DNA): TGCAGCATAGGGGCTTTTAACTATGGCTACACCTTC. The full variable domain, its missing parts supplied by reference TRBV29-1 and TRBJ1-2, is SAVISQKPSRDICQRGTSLTIQCQVDSQVTMMFWYRQQPGQSLTLIATANQGSEATYESGFVIDKFPISRPNLTFSTLTVSNMSPEDSSIYLCSIGAFNYGYTFGSGTRLTVV.

The table lists this clonotype with a few counts. The chain joins TRBV5-4 to TRBJ2-2; D unresolved. This CDR3 comprises 13 residues. The germline V gene has CDR1 SGHNT and CDR2 YYREEE (reference sequence). The V end lost 0 bases, the J end lost 6 bases, and 6 bases lay between the germline ends. The CDR3 is CASSLGSAGELFF. CDR3 sequence (DNA): TGTGCCAGCAGCTTGGGGTCTGCCGGGGAGCTGTTTTTT.

Comment on this clonotype: This may stem from a read error, because a much larger clone lies one nucleotide away. The genes are TRBV5-1 and TRBJ1-2; possible D gene TRBD1, 6 bases. From germline, CDR1 is SGHRS and CDR2 YFSETQ. V lost 5 bases, J lost 3 bases, and 14 bases lay in between. The CDR3 runs 14 residues. This CDR3 is CASRIRQEDYGYTF. CDR3 sequence (DNA): TGCGCCAGCAGGATACGACAGGAGGACTATGGCTACACCTTC.

The chain employs TRBV4-3 and TRBJ2-5, with TRBD2 identical over 12 bases. The V segment lost 4 bases and the J segment 1 base; nucleotides outside the gene matches: 7. Germline V lookup: CDR1 LGHNA, CDR2 YSLEER. This CDR3 comprises 17 residues. CDR3 nucleotides: TGCGCCAGCAGCCTCACCGGACTAGCGGGGTCCCAAGAGACCCAGTACTTC. Protein sequence: CASSLTGLAGSQETQYF.

The chain couples TRBV2 to TRBJ1-6; D is perhaps TRBD1 (5 bases). Germline-derived CDR1 and CDR2 are SNHLY and FYNNEI. Trimming left V 6 bases short and J 7 bases short, with 10 bases between. This CDR3 is built from 13 residues. This CDR3 is CASRGLENSPLHF. For the CDR3, the DNA is TGTGCCAGCAGGGGGCTGGAGAATTCACCCCTCCACTTT.

CDR3 loop: CASIPPPRTLDSPLHF. CDR3 in DNA: TGTGCCAGCATCCCTCCTCCGCGGACCTTAGATTCACCCCTCCACTTT. V is TRBV27 and J is TRBJ1-6; D remains unclear. The V end lost 7 bases, the J end lost 8 bases, and 21 bases lay between the germline ends. Germline assignment: CDR1 MNHEY and CDR2 SMNVEV (reference sequence). The length of the CDR3 is 16 residues.

The chain employs TRBV5-1 and TRBJ2-7; TRBD2 matches 10 bases. CDR1 and CDR2 from the germline V gene are SGHRS and YFSETQ. This CDR3 contains 16 residues. V lost 4 bases and J lost 2; bases outside the gene matches: 9. The CDR3 here is CASSRGLASVPYEQYF. In nucleotides, the CDR3 is TGCGCCAGCAGCCGGGGACTAGCGAGTGTCCCCTACGAGCAGTACTTC.

This clonotype was recorded many times. The V gene is TRBV6-5, the J gene TRBJ2-3, with D unresolved. V lost 7 bases to trimming and J lost 2 bases, with 4 bases between them. This CDR3 contains 11 residues. Germline V lookup: CDR1 MNHEY, CDR2 SVGAGI. The CDR3 bases are TGTGCCAGCAAATACACAGATACGCAGTATTTT. This sequence encodes CASKYTDTQYF.

J is TRBJ2-3 and V is TRBV29-1, with TRBD2 matching over 9 bases. The trim removed 0 bases at V and 3 bases at J, leaving 13 bases unmatched. The CDR3 is 18 amino acids. Germline V gene sequence: CDR1 SQVTM, CDR2 ANQGSEA. For the CDR3, the DNA is TGCAGCGTTGAAGAGGCCCAGCGGGGGGTCAGGCCGACAGATACGCAGTATTTT. It is translated as CSVEEAQRGVRPTDTQYF.